The clone carrying this T cell receptor (beta chain) appeared many times. Antigen unknown. This sample is part of a study of identical twins. TCRdb redid the calling of the 5' RACE reads with MiXCR, one entry per CDR3 protein. This sample has about 690,000 distinct CDR3 sequences; roughly 20% occur once, and the top ten carry roughly 4%. Study-wide results and caveats: Recombination models fit unrelated individuals' TCR alpha sharing but underestimated twins'.

The germline V gene has CDR1 SGDLS and CDR2 YYNGEE. The V gene end was trimmed by 4 bases and the J gene end by 6 bases; junction bases not matched to a gene: 6. This CDR3 has 13 residues. The data were also submitted as part of a second study, on T cells expressing NK-cell markers. That study adds: Repertoire data for TCR beta were derived from sorted T cells (CD3+CD56+NKG2C+, CD3+CD56+NKG2C- and CD3+CD56-NKG2C+). There remained a lack of clarity about HCMV specificity of expanded NKG2C+ T cell clones.

Sequences were obtained from PBMCs. The J gene is TRBJ2-7, the V gene TRBV9, with 8 bases fitting TRBD2. The clonotype originates from a woman aged 18-29 years in good health. In nucleotides, the CDR3 is TGTGCCAGCAGCCTATACGGGGGGGGCGAGCAGTACTTC. This encodes CASSLYGGGEQYF.